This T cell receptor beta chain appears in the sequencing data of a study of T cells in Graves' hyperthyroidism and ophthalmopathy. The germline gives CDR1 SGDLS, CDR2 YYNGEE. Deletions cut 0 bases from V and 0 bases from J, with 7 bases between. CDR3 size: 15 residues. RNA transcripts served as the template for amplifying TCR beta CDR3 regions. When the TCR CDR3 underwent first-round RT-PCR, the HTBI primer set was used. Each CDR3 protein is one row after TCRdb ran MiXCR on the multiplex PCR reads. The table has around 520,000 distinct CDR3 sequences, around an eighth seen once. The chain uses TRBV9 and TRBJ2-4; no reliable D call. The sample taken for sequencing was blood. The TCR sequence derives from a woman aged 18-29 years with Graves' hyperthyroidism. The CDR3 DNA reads TGTGCCAGCAGCGTAGATCCGTTAGCCAAAAACATTCAGTACTTC. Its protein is CASSVDPLAKNIQYF.